This is a list of T cell receptor beta chains from one sample in a study of post-analysis software for immune sequencing data. TCRdb re-called the PCR reads through MiXCR, storing one row per CDR3 protein. The sample lists approximately 690,000 distinct CDR3 sequences; 59% were seen once. Sequencing was carried out using blood. The source is a girl aged 2 to 9 with multiple sclerosis. Each CDR3 is given with its conserved first and last residue. D genes are given only for firm matches. Size is omitted from some rows. Given values are once, few, many or a class for expanded clones.

-,TRBV20-1,TRBJ2-7,-,TGCAGTGCTAGAGACCATGGCCGGGGGAAATACGAGCAGTACTTC,CSARDHGRGKYEQYF
TRBD1,TRBV2,TRBJ1-2,-,TGTGCCAGCAGAGACAGGGGTCGATATGGCTACACCTTC,CASRDRGRYGYTF
-,TRBV7-2,TRBJ1-1,-,TGTGCCAGCAGGCGACAGGCGACGAACACTGAAGCTTTCTTT,CASRRQATNTEAFF
-,TRBV29-1,TRBJ2-7,-,TGCAGCGTTGAAGTTCAGGGCAGCGGAGTTTCCTACGAGCAGTACTTC,CSVEVQGSGVSYEQYF
-,TRBV12-3/TRBV12-4,TRBJ1-2,-,TGTGCCAGCAGCACGAGGGACATACTCTATGGCTACACCTTC,CASSTRDILYGYTF
TRBD1,TRBV5-1,TRBJ2-7,few,TGCGCCAGCAAGGACAAAACCGGGACAGGGGGCTACGAGCAGTACTTC,CASKDKTGTGGYEQYF
-,TRBV9,TRBJ2-5,-,TGTGCCAGCAGCGTAGGAGCGGGTTCCTTCCAAGAGACCCAGTACTTC,CASSVGAGSFQETQYF
-,TRBV6-5,TRBJ1-2,-,TGTGCCAGCAGTTACTCGAACTCCGGGCGGGTCTATGGCTACACCTTC,CASSYSNSGRVYGYTF
-,TRBV6-6,TRBJ2-7,-,TGTGCCAGCGCTTCCCGGGACTCCCTTCGGAAGGAGCAGTACTTC,CASASRDSLRKEQYF
TRBD1,TRBV18,TRBJ2-7,few,TGTGCCAGCTCACCGTCGGGACAGGGCGGATACGAGCAGTACTTC,CASSPSGQGGYEQYF
-,TRBV7-9,TRBJ2-2,-,TGTGCCAGCAGCTTAGACCCAGGGAGGTTAACCGGGGAGCTGTTTTTT,CASSLDPGRLTGELFF
TRBD2,TRBV9,TRBJ2-4,-,TGTGCCAGCAGCCCCCGGACTAGCGGGACCAAAAACATTCAGTACTTC,CASSPRTSGTKNIQYF
TRBD1,TRBV29-1,TRBJ2-3,many,TGCAGCGGTATCGACAGGGACCAGTATTTT,CSGIDRDQYF
-,TRBV9,TRBJ2-1,-,TGTGCCAGCAGCTCGCGGCTCTCATGGGAGCAGTTCTTC,CASSSRLSWEQFF
-,TRBV4-1,TRBJ1-2,-,TGCGCCAGCAGCCAAGAATGGGACTATGGCTACACCTTC,CASSQEWDYGYTF
TRBD2,TRBV7-9,TRBJ2-1,-,TGTGCCAGCAGCTTAGAGGAGACTAGCGTGTACAATGAGCAGTTCTTC,CASSLEETSVYNEQFF
TRBD2,TRBV7-9,TRBJ2-1,-,TGTGCCAGCAGCTTAGGGGGTAGCGGGAGAGGCAATGAGCAGTTCTTC,CASSLGGSGRGNEQFF
-,TRBV20-1,TRBJ2-7,-,TGCAGTGCTAGAGATGCAGACCCCGAGAAGAGCTTCGAGCAGTACTTC,CSARDADPEKSFEQYF
TRBD1,TRBV5-6,TRBJ2-7,-,TGTGCCAGCAGCTTCCCCGGGACAGGGAACCACGAGCAGTACTTC,CASSFPGTGNHEQYF
TRBD2,TRBV12-5,TRBJ2-3,few,TGTGCTAGTGGTCCTAGCGGGCACACAGATACGCAGTATTTT,CASGPSGHTDTQYF
TRBD2,TRBV20-1,TRBJ2-1,-,TGCAGTTATAGCGGGCAGGACCAGAATGAGCAGTTCTTC,CSYSGQDQNEQFF
-,TRBV7-8,TRBJ2-3,once,TGTGCCAGCAGCCCCCTTCGGGTGAGGGGTACAGATACGCAGTATTTT,CASSPLRVRGTDTQYF
-,TRBV16,TRBJ1-1,-,TGTGCCAGCAGCCAATCCACGGTGGGGCTCACTGAAGCTTTCTTT,CASSQSTVGLTEAFF
-,TRBV7-3,TRBJ2-7,few,TGTGCCAGCAGCTGGGGAATAGGGGCGCACTACGAGCAGTACTTC,CASSWGIGAHYEQYF
-,TRBV29-1,TRBJ2-5,few,TGCAGCGTTGAAGATTGGGCAGCAGAGACCCAGTACTTC,CSVEDWAAETQYF
-,TRBV12-3/TRBV12-4,TRBJ1-1,-,TGTGCCTGCAGTTTATGGACCGCAGACAAAGCTTTCTTT,CACSLWTADKAFF
-,TRBV4-1,TRBJ2-1,-,TGCGCCAGCAGCCAAGCCATCCCAAGCTCTTACAATGAGCAGTTCTTC,CASSQAIPSSYNEQFF
-,TRBV4-1,TRBJ2-5,-,TGCGCCAGCAGCCAAGCGGATGGCGAGACCCAGTACTTC,CASSQADGETQYF
TRBD2,TRBV3-1,TRBJ2-3,-,TGTGCCAGCAGCCAAGATATTTGGAAGCGGGAGGGCCCAGATACGCAGTATTTT,CASSQDIWKREGPDTQYF
TRBD1,TRBV29-1,TRBJ2-4,-,TGCAGCGCTAGACCGGGACAGGGGTTAAACATTCAGTACTTC,CSARPGQGLNIQYF
-,TRBV27,TRBJ2-1,-,TGTGCCAGCAGCTTGGATGTGAGTGAGCAGTTCTTC,CASSLDVSEQFF
-,TRBV9,TRBJ1-2,-,TGTGCCAGCAGCTCCTCTGGAGGATTCTATGGCTACACCTTC,CASSSSGGFYGYTF
-,TRBV19,TRBJ2-3,-,TGTGCCAGTAGTATAGAGGCCGATACGCAGTATTTT,CASSIEADTQYF
-,TRBV4-1,TRBJ2-5,once,TGCGCCAGCAGCCAAACCCCGGTAGAGCAAGAGACCCAGTACTTC,CASSQTPVEQETQYF
-,TRBV4-1,TRBJ2-3,-,TGCGCCAGCAGCCAAGGACTGGATACGCAGTATTTT,CASSQGLDTQYF
-,TRBV12-3/TRBV12-4,TRBJ2-3,few,TGTGCCAGCAGTTTACGACAGTCGCAGTATTTT,CASSLRQSQYF
-,TRBV2,TRBJ2-3,-,TGTGCCAGCAAGGAGGGGGACGCTAGCACAGATACGCAGTATTTT,CASKEGDASTDTQYF
-,TRBV2,TRBJ1-4,-,TGTGCCAGCAGTGAAGCTAGGGGGAGGAATGAAAAACTGTTTTTT,CASSEARGRNEKLFF